This note documents a single T cell receptor beta chain sequence. The TCR beta CDR3 regions underwent amplification from RNA transcripts. Amplification began with first-round RT-PCR using HTBI primers, then second-round multiplex PCR was performed. A single record per CDR3 protein comes from TCRdb applying MiXCR to the multiplex PCR reads. The profile shows around 1.1 million distinct CDR3 sequences, less than 45% of them singletons. This sample was taken from a study of Graves' ophthalmopathy and Graves' hyperthyroidism. The CDR3 covers 14 residues. Trimming pared 6 bases from V and 4 bases from J, leaving 13 bases between. Germline CDR1 is DFQATT and CDR2 is SNEGSKA (reference sequence).

Sequencing was done on a sample of peripheral blood or thyroid tissue (not recorded which). The gene calls are TRBV20-1 and TRBJ1-6, with no clear D. The TCR originated in an adult man with Graves' hyperthyroidism. In nucleotides, the CDR3 is TGCAGTGCGCCCGACGGAGATTATAATTCACCCCTCCACTTT. Translation gives CSAPDGDYNSPLHF.